This T cell receptor (beta chain) was recorded in a study of follicular helper T cells after annual influenza vaccination. Study-wide results and limits: Plasmablast frequency change correlated with clonality change in ICOS+CD38+ cTfh. ICOS-CD38- cTfh most often held earlier Day 7 ICOS+CD38+ clones. Undersampling of larger non-cTfh compartments could not be excluded.

To note about this clone: What it binds is unknown.

The time point denotes: 2014-2015 season, 7 days after vaccination. Vaccine contraindications, substance abuse, HIV/AIDS, active malignancy and active illness excluded donors. The assay was immunoSEQ multiplex PCR, and TCRdb's table has in-frame clones only and misses some. The table includes nearly 10,000 clones, about 80% detected once. The specimen comprised CXCR5- memory CD4+ T cells sorted from blood, sampled 7 days after influenza vaccination. The sequence was collected from an adult who received the influenza vaccine.

The DNA for the CDR3 is TGTGCCAGCAGCTTCTCCGACAGACGCTATGGCTACACCTTC. Its protein product is CASSFSDRRYGYTF. This rearrangement joins TRBV5-6 to TRBJ1-2, with D possibly matching TRBD1 (5 bases). Per the germline V gene, CDR1 is SGHDT and CDR2 is YYEEEE. Trimming stripped 2 bases from V and 4 bases from J, with 12 bases between. This CDR3 is built from 14 residues.